Below are 9 T cell receptor beta chains sequenced from a single sample in a study of patients and donors after allogeneic stem cell transplantation. TCRdb re-derived calls from the RT-PCR reads in MiXCR, one entry per CDR3 protein. Counted here are approximately 140,000 distinct CDR3 sequences, about a third occurring once; the ten biggest clones make up 50%. Sequencing was done on a sample of blood, either unsorted or a sorted T cell fraction (not recorded which). These receptors originate from a human donor who was either an allogeneic HSCT recipient or a stem cell or donor lymphocyte infusion donor (not recorded which). It is not recorded whose cells these are; they may come from a transplant donor.

The chain links TRBV7-2 to TRBJ1-2, with a tentative D call TRBD1 (5 bases). This CDR3 contains 14 residues. The germline V and J ends were trimmed by 3 bases and 8 bases, with 16 bases remaining between them. Germline V lookup: CDR1 SGHTA, CDR2 FQGNSA. The CDR3 sequence is CASSLSGGTRGYTF. CDR3 bases: TGTGCCAGCAGCTTGTCCGGGGGTACAAGAGGCTACACCTTC.

This clonotype was detected a few times. The V call is TRBV7-2, the J call TRBJ1-6, with unresolved D. Germline CDR1 and CDR2: SGHTA and FQGNSA. The CDR3 spans 15 residues. Between the trimmed V and J ends, which lost 0 bases and 5 bases, there was a span of 8 bases. The CDR3 DNA sequence: TGTGCCAGCAGCTTAGCCGGGGTGGATAATTCACCCCTCCACTTT. Amino acid sequence: CASSLAGVDNSPLHF.

The V call is TRBV7-6, the J call TRBJ1-5; TRBD1 aligns across 8 bases. J lost 7 bases, V lost 1 base, and 9 bases had no gene match. The CDR3 covers 16 residues. Per the germline V gene, CDR1 is SGHVS and CDR2 is FNYEAQ. CDR3 protein: CASSLEQGGAEQPQHF. CDR3 DNA sequence: TGTGCCAGCAGCTTAGAACAGGGGGGCGCAGAACAGCCCCAGCATTTT. Using reference TRBV7-6 and TRBJ1-5 for the parts outside the CDR3, the full variable domain is GAGVSQSPRYKVTKRGQDVALRCDPISGHVSLYWYRQALGQGPEFLTYFNYEAQQDKSGLPNDRFSAERPEGSISTLTIQRTEQRDSAMYRCASSLEQGGAEQPQHFGDGTRLSIL.

Concerning this clonotype: At one of its ends the junction is not consistent with the germline gene, which may arise from a read error. The rearrangement links TRBV12-3 or TRBV12-4 to TRBJ2-7; perhaps TRBD1 as D (5 bases). The CDR3 sequence is 14 residues long. The CDR3 DNA is TGTGCCAGCAGTTCCGGCCCTACTCGTACGAGCAGGGACTTC. Its protein product is CASSSGPTRTSRDF.

This chain connects TRBV6-5 to TRBJ1-1; TRBD1 matches 8 bases. V lost 5 bases and J lost 1; bases outside the gene matches: 6. The CDR3 extends over 15 amino acids. Germline V gene lookup returns CDR1 MNHEY and CDR2 SVGAGI. CDR3 residues: CASSPPGTGNTEAFF. The CDR3 nucleotides read TGTGCCAGCAGTCCCCCCGGGACAGGGAACACTGAAGCTTTCTTT.

The chain couples TRBV12-3 or TRBV12-4 to TRBJ2-2; TRBD1 aligns across 8 bases. Trimming cost V 5 bases and J 4 bases; bases outside gene matches: 6. The CDR3 spans 15 residues. CDR3 coding DNA: TGTGCCAGCAGTACCCCAGGGGGCAGCACCGGGGAGCTGTTTTTT. Protein product: CASSTPGGSTGELFF.

This sequence joins TRBV6-5 and TRBJ2-1, with 8 bases lining up with TRBD2. The CDR3 has 17 amino acids. J lost 5 bases, V lost 10 bases, and 19 bases had no gene match. CDR1 and CDR2 (germline): MNHEY, SVGAGI. The CDR3 is CATSLYFGGGLNNEQFF. The CDR3 nucleotides are TGTGCCACCTCTCTCTACTTCGGGGGGGGCCTTAACAATGAGCAGTTCTTC.

In this sample, this clonotype turned up a few times. This chain joins TRBV7-9 and TRBJ1-1; D not resolved. Between the trimmed V and J ends, which lost 5 bases and 4 bases, there was a span of 11 bases. The germline V gene encodes CDR1 SEHNR and CDR2 FQNEAQ (reference sequence). CDR3 length: 13 residues. This chain's CDR3 is CASSQALVTEAFF. As DNA, the CDR3 is TGTGCCAGCAGCCAAGCGCTCGTCACTGAAGCTTTCTTT.

The J gene is TRBJ2-5, the V gene TRBV10-3, with D hard to call. CDR3 length equals 15 residues. V shed 0 bases and J shed 2 bases, with 10 bases lying between them. CDR1 is ENHRY and CDR2 is SYGVKD in the germline V gene. This chain's CDR3 is CAISESSTFQETQYF. DNA for the CDR3: TGTGCCATCAGTGAGTCTTCGACATTTCAAGAGACCCAGTACTTC.